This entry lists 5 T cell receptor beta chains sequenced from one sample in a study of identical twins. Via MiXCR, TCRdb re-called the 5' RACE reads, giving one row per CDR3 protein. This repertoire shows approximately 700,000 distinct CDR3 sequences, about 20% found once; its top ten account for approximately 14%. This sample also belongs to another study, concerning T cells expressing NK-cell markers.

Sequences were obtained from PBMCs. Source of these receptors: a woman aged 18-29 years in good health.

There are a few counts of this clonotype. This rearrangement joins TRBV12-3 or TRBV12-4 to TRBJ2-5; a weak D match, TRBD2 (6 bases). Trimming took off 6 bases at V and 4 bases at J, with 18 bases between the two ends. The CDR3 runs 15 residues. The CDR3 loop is CASSVPAGYIETQYF. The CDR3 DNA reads TGTGCCAGCAGCGTGCCAGCGGGTTATATAGAGACCCAGTACTTC.

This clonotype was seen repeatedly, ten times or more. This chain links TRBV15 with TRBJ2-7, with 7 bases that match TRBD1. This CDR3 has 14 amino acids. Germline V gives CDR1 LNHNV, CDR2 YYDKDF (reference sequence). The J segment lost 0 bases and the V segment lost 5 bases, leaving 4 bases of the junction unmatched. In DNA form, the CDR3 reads TGTGCCACCAGCGGCCGGGACAGCTCCTACGAGCAGTACTTC. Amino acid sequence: CATSGRDSSYEQYF. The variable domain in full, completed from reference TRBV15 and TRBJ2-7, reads DAMVIQNPRYQVTQFGKPVTLSCSQTLNHNVMYWYQQKSSQAPKLLFHYYDKDFNNEADTPDNFQSRRPNTSFCFLDIRSPGLGDTAMYLCATSGRDSSYEQYFGPGTRLTVT.

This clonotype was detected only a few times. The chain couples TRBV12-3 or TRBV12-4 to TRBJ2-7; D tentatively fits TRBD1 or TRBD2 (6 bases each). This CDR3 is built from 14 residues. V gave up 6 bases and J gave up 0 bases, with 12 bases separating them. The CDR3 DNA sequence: TGTGCCAGCAGGCGGGACACGGCCTCCTACGAGCAGTACTTC. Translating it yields CASRRDTASYEQYF.

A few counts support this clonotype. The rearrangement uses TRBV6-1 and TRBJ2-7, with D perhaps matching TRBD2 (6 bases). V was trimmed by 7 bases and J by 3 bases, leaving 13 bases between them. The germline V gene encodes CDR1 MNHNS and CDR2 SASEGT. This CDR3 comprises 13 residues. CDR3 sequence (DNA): TGTGCCAGCACCCGGGGGAACGACTACGAGCAGTACTTC. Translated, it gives CASTRGNDYEQYF.

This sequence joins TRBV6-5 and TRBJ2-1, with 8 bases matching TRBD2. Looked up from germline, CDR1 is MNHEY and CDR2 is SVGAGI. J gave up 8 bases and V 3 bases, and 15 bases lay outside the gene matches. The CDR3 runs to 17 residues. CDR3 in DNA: TGTGCCAGCAGTTATATGAGACGGGAGGGCCCCAGCGATGAGCAGTTCTTC. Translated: CASSYMRREGPSDEQFF.